A single sample is the source of the 21 T cell receptor beta chains below, sequenced in a study of cytomegalovirus exposure and HLA in healthy donors. The PCR made use of 60 Vbeta and 13 Jbeta primers. Some clones are missing from TCRdb's copy, which holds only in-frame ones; the method was immunoSEQ multiplex PCR. The sample table sets out 34,000 or so clones. Sample: PBMCs. The origin of the receptors is a woman aged 40 to 50 in good health and CMV-seropositive.

The chain combines TRBV7-3 with TRBJ2-2; 9 nucleotides align to TRBD2. J was trimmed by 4 bases and V by 5 bases; bases with no gene match: 8. The CDR3 totals 16 residues. The germline CDR1 and CDR2 sequences are SGHTA and FQGTGA. CDR3 in amino acids: CASSQLAGASTGELFF. Written as DNA, the CDR3 is TGTGCCAGCAGCCAATTAGCGGGGGCCAGCACCGGGGAGCTGTTTTTT.

The chain employs TRBV28 and TRBJ1-4; 7 bases are shared with TRBD1. The length of the CDR3 is 15 residues. Unmatched junction bases numbered 11, after V lost 5 bases and J lost 8 bases. CDR1 is MDHEN, CDR2 SYDVKM, per germline. CDR3 residues: CASSGQGGGREKLFF. The CDR3 coding sequence is TGTGCCAGCAGTGGGCAAGGGGGCGGAAGGGAAAAACTGTTTTTT.

Here the CDR3 reads CASSIGSPYEQYF. Here the CDR3 DNA reads TGTGCCAGTAGTATTGGCAGTCCCTACGAGCAGTACTTC. The chain combines TRBV19 with TRBJ2-7, with no clear D. In germline, CDR1 is LNHDA, CDR2 SQIVND (reference sequence). The CDR3 spans 13 residues. V lost 3 bases to trimming and J lost 2 bases, with 8 bases between them.

V is TRBV28 and J is TRBJ2-7; D ambiguous. This CDR3 has 13 amino acids. CDR1 and CDR2 (germline): MDHEN, SYDVKM. The V and J ends lost 2 bases and 1 base respectively, with 6 bases between them. For the CDR3, the DNA is TGTGCCAGCAGTTTAACACAGTCCTACGAGCAGTACTTC. Its protein product is CASSLTQSYEQYF.

The gene calls are TRBV6-4 and TRBJ2-7; TRBD1 is a possible D gene (6 bases). In germline, CDR1 is MRHNA, CDR2 SNTAGT. This CDR3 comprises 16 residues. Trimming took 4 bases from V and 2 from J, leaving 18 bases between them. The DNA for the CDR3 is TGTGCCAGCAGTGTCCTATCAGGGGCGTCCCCCTACGAGCAGTACTTC. Translation gives CASSVLSGASPYEQYF.

The chain employs TRBV29-1 and TRBJ2-1; 8 bases align to TRBD1. In germline, CDR1 is SQVTM, CDR2 ANQGSEA. The CDR3 spans 15 residues. Trimming removed 4 bases from V and 1 base from J; junction bases left unmatched: 6. CDR3 DNA sequence: TGCAGCGTTGGTGTCACAGGGGGTTCCTACAATGAGCAGTTCTTC. It specifies CSVGVTGGSYNEQFF.

The rearrangement uses TRBV10-1 and TRBJ2-1; 10 positions match TRBD1. Trimming took 0 bases from V and 3 from J; bases not matched to a gene: 2. The CDR3 contains 16 residues. Germline-derived CDR1 and CDR2 are WNHNN and SYGVQD (reference sequence). This CDR3 reads CASSESGTGDYNEQFF. DNA of the CDR3: TGCGCCAGCAGTGAGTCGGGGACAGGGGACTACAATGAGCAGTTCTTC.

J is TRBJ2-6 and V is TRBV11-3; TRBD1 agrees at 8 bases. The germline V gene has CDR1 SGHNT and CDR2 YENEEA. Trimming at V came to 5 bases and at J to 1 base, leaving 16 bases not matched to a gene. The CDR3 consists of 20 residues. CDR3 DNA: TGTGCCAGCAGCATTAGCCACTTTGAGGACAGGGCATCTGGGGCCAACGTCCTGACTTTC. It specifies CASSISHFEDRASGANVLTF.

The chain uses TRBV9 and TRBJ2-6, with 7 nucleotides matching TRBD2. V shed 3 bases and J 4 bases; nucleotides not matched to a gene: 13. CDR1 is SGDLS, CDR2 YYNGEE, per germline. The CDR3 extends over 18 amino acids. The CDR3 loop is CASSARGQGRVGANVLTF. CDR3 sequence (DNA): TGTGCCAGCAGCGCCCGGGGCCAAGGGAGGGTAGGGGCCAACGTCCTGACTTTC.

In terms of frequency, this clone is medium-sized (0.01 to 0.1%). The chain has TRBV6-1 and TRBJ2-3, with 9 nucleotides matching TRBD2. The CDR3 is 15 amino acids. V lost 6 bases to trimming and J lost 5 bases; unmatched junction nucleotides: 9. In germline, CDR1 is MNHNS, CDR2 SASEGT. CDR3 loop: CASRTLAGQGDTQYF. For the CDR3, the DNA is TGTGCCAGCAGGACCCTAGCGGGGCAGGGAGATACGCAGTATTTT.

The chain has TRBV6-1 and TRBJ1-2; D is unresolved. Germline-derived CDR1 and CDR2 are MNHNS and SASEGT. The CDR3 is 14 residues long. Trimming cost V 7 bases and J 4 bases, with 16 bases left between them. In DNA form, the CDR3 reads TGTGCCAGCATTCCGGACCGGAGGAGCTATGGCTACACCTTC. It encodes CASIPDRRSYGYTF.

This rearrangement joins TRBV2 to TRBJ2-3; 11 bases are shared with TRBD2. CDR3 length equals 13 residues. Germline loops: CDR1 SNHLY, CDR2 FYNNEI. V lost 11 bases and J lost 1; bases outside the gene matches: 2. The CDR3 DNA reads TGTGCCGGGGGACTAGCGGGCACAGATACGCAGTATTTT. This encodes CAGGLAGTDTQYF.

The chain carries TRBV28 and TRBJ2-1; 7 bases agree with TRBD1. J lost 7 bases, V lost 3 bases, and 9 bases had no gene match. The CDR3 extends over 15 amino acids. The germline gives CDR1 MDHEN, CDR2 SYDVKM. DNA for the CDR3: TGTGCCAGCAGTTTGAGGGCAGGGGGTGGAAATGAGCAGTTCTTC. This codes for CASSLRAGGGNEQFF. The variable domain in full, completed from reference TRBV28 and TRBJ2-1, reads DVKVTQSSRYLVKRTGEKVFLECVQDMDHENMFWYRQDPGLGLRLIYFSYDVKMKEKGDIPEGYSVSREKKERFSLILESASTNQTSMYLCASSLRAGGGNEQFFGPGTRLTVL.

This chain joins TRBV10-3 and TRBJ2-1; 11 bases match TRBD2. With 10 bases clipped from V and 3 bases from J, the junction kept 14 bases outside the gene matches. Germline CDR1 reads ENHRY; CDR2 reads SYGVKD. The CDR3 consists of 17 residues. Here the CDR3 DNA reads TGTGCCAGTAGGGAGTCCCAACTAGCGGGAGTCTACAATGAGCAGTTCTTC. Protein: CASRESQLAGVYNEQFF.

The chain recombines TRBV7-9 with TRBJ2-2, with 12 positions matching TRBD1. Germline V gene lookup returns CDR1 SEHNR and CDR2 FQNEAQ (reference sequence). This CDR3 comprises 14 residues. The junction had 3 bases not matched to a gene; V was cut back by 7 bases and J by 6 bases. CDR3 in DNA: TGTGCCAGCAAGGGACAGGGGGCTTCCGGGGAGCTGTTTTTT. It yields the protein CASKGQGASGELFF.

The chain joins TRBV4-1 to TRBJ2-5, with 10 bases fitting TRBD2. V lost 1 base, J lost 2 bases, and 1 base stayed unmatched. Germline V gene data show CDR1 as MGHRA and CDR2 as YSYEKL. The CDR3 is made up of 15 amino acids. Here the CDR3 DNA reads TGCGCCAGCAGCCAAGGTAGCGGGGGGCAAGAGACCCAGTACTTC. Translating it yields CASSQGSGGQETQYF.

The chain employs TRBV5-1 and TRBJ2-7; TRBD1 is a possible D gene (5 bases). The germline V gene encodes CDR1 SGHRS and CDR2 YFSETQ. The CDR3 consists of 13 residues. Trimming shortened V by 4 bases and J by 0 bases, and 8 bases separated the two germline ends. CDR3 amino acids: CASSQGSSYEQYF. The CDR3 region has the DNA TGCGCCAGCAGCCAGGGTAGCTCCTACGAGCAGTACTTC.

Written as DNA, the CDR3 is TGTGCCAGCAGCGAGCCGGGACTAGCGGCGTTCTCCTACAATGAGCAGTTCTTC. It specifies CASSEPGLAAFSYNEQFF. This rearrangement joins TRBV9 to TRBJ2-1; 11 nucleotides agree with TRBD2. Trimming removed 3 bases from V and 0 bases from J; junction bases left unmatched: 8. Germline V gene sequence: CDR1 SGDLS, CDR2 YYNGEE. This CDR3 has 18 residues.

This sequence joins TRBV9 and TRBJ2-4, with D unresolved. Trimming stripped 0 bases from V and 3 bases from J, with 7 bases between. The CDR3 covers 14 residues. The V gene's germline CDR1 is SGDLS and CDR2 YYNGEE. CDR3 sequence reads: CASSVGSSKNIQYF. CDR3 bases: TGTGCCAGCAGCGTAGGTTCCAGCAAAAACATTCAGTACTTC.

The chain joins TRBV16 to TRBJ1-6; weak D call: TRBD1 (5 bases). The germline V gene has CDR1 KGHSY and CDR2 FQNENV. Trimming took 0 bases from V and 5 from J, leaving 8 bases between them. CDR3 length: 15 residues. The DNA for the CDR3 is TGTGCCAGCAGCCAATCTGACAGTAATAATTCACCCCTCCACTTT. Its protein product is CASSQSDSNNSPLHF.

About this clone: Other DNA sequences in this specimen translate into the identical CDR3. The rearrangement joins TRBV29-1 to TRBJ2-5; 7 nucleotides line up with TRBD1. Germline-derived CDR1 and CDR2 are SQVTM and ANQGSEA. This CDR3 contains 15 residues. Losses at the gene ends were 7 bases for V and 0 bases for J; bases not matched to a gene: 11. The DNA for the CDR3 is TGCAGCGCTAGAAACCGGGACAGCGACCAAGAGACCCAGTACTTC. It encodes CSARNRDSDQETQYF.